This entry is about one T cell receptor (beta chain). Its antigen remains unknown. Profiled with immunoSEQ multiplex PCR; TCRdb holds only in-frame clones, not every one. The sample has roughly 2.6 million clones, approximately 90% seen once. These data are taken from a study of shared clonotypes between healthy human individuals. Findings and caveats of the study: Larger richness was generally estimated for naive than memory subsets.

The CDR3 covers 13 residues. V was clipped by 1 base and J by 7 bases, with 8 bases between them. The germline CDR1 and CDR2 sequences are KGHSH and LQKENI. The chain is built from TRBV18 and TRBJ2-4, with D possibly TRBD1 on 5 matching bases. The sequence was collected from a man between 18 and 29 years old in good health. The sequenced material came from naive CD4+ T cells sorted from blood. The subset here: CD45RA+ positively selected. The CDR3 loop is CASSPQGKNIQYF. In DNA, the CDR3 is TGTGCCAGCTCACCACAGGGGAAGAACATTCAGTACTTC. Complete variable domain (other parts from reference TRBV18 and TRBJ2-4): NAGVMQNPRHLVRRRGQEARLRCSPMKGHSHVYWYRQLPEEGLKFMVYLQKENIIDESGMPKERFSAEFPKEGPSILRIQQVVRGDSAAYFCASSPQGKNIQYFGAGTRLSVL.